These 21 T cell receptor beta chains were sequenced from one sample in a study of T cell responses to AZD1222 COVID-19 vaccine. Clones were sequenced by immunoSEQ multiplex PCR, and TCRdb holds only the in-frame ones, with some missing. The profile shows 80,000 to 90,000 clones, more than 90% of them singletons. Source: peripheral blood, taken on day 0 of AZD1222 vaccination. These receptors originate from an adult in good health.

In this sample, this clone turned up once. This sequence joins TRBV15 and TRBJ1-1; a weak D match, TRBD1 (5 bases). Between the trimmed V and J ends, which lost 2 bases and 7 bases, there was a span of 20 bases. The germline V gene has CDR1 LNHNV and CDR2 YYDKDF (reference sequence). The CDR3 has 16 residues. CDR3 sequence (DNA): TGTGCCACCAGCAGAATGGCGGAGGGACTCAAAAATGAAGCTTTCTTT. It is translated as CATSRMAEGLKNEAFF.

The gene calls are TRBV2 and TRBJ1-5, with D perhaps matching TRBD1 (6 bases). Trimming removed 7 bases from V and 0 bases from J, with 13 bases in between. The germline V gene has CDR1 SNHLY and CDR2 FYNNEI. The CDR3 has 15 residues. The CDR3 spells CASKLDRSSNQPQHF. The CDR3 bases are TGTGCCAGCAAGCTTGACAGGAGTAGCAATCAGCCCCAGCATTTT.

V and J are TRBV9 and TRBJ1-3, with no clear D. V was shortened by 5 bases and J by 1 base, with 13 bases between the two germline ends. This CDR3 has 15 amino acids. Germline CDR1 reads SGDLS; CDR2 reads YYNGEE. CDR3 protein: CASSSGGLSGNTIYF. CDR3 DNA: TGTGCCAGCAGTTCGGGAGGTCTATCTGGAAACACCATATATTTT.

The chain links TRBV10-2 to TRBJ2-7, with 9 bases aligning to TRBD1. The junction had 8 bases not matched to a gene; V was cut back by 6 bases and J by 5 bases. The CDR3 loop spans 14 amino acids. Germline loops: CDR1 WSHSY, CDR2 SAAADI. DNA of the CDR3: TGCGCCAGCAGAGCCGGGGACAGGGCCGACGAGCAGTACTTC. This sequence encodes CASRAGDRADEQYF.

With respect to this clone: At one end, the junction sequence differs from germline, possibly due to a read error. V gene TRBV3-1 (or the pseudogene TRBV3-2) combines with J gene TRBJ1-6; the D is unclear. The germline CDR1 and CDR2 sequences are LGHDT and YNNKEL (reference sequence). CDR3 size: 15 residues. The DNA for the CDR3 is TGTGCCAGCGGCCAAGGGATACATGGGAATTCACCCCTCCACTTT. Translation gives CASGQGIHGNSPLHF.

The chain combines TRBV12-3 or TRBV12-4 with TRBJ1-1; weak D call: TRBD1 (6 bases). This CDR3 has 13 amino acids. V shed 4 bases and J shed 5 bases, with 11 bases lying between them. In nucleotides, the CDR3 is TGTGCCAGCAGTTATGGGGGCGGGACTGAAGCTTTCTTT. Translated, it gives CASSYGGGTEAFF.

The chain links TRBV19 to TRBJ1-2; D gene uncertain. CDR3 length equals 14 residues. Trimming cost V 7 bases and J 4 bases, with 16 bases left between them. Germline-derived CDR1 and CDR2 are LNHDA and SQIVND (reference sequence). This CDR3 is CASKGNSVGYGYTF. The DNA for the CDR3 is TGTGCCAGTAAAGGGAATTCGGTGGGCTATGGCTACACCTTC.

The chain recombines TRBV30 with TRBJ2-7, with D possibly TRBD1 on 6 matching bases. Germline CDR1 and CDR2: GTSNPN and SVGIG (reference sequence). V gave up 2 bases and J gave up 3 bases, with 11 bases separating them. This CDR3 comprises 13 residues. For the CDR3, the DNA is TGTGCCTGGAGTCCTACAGGGAGCTACGAGCAGTACTTC. Translated, it gives CAWSPTGSYEQYF.

The CDR3 protein is CASSLMGTSREQYF. The CDR3 DNA sequence: TGTGCCAGCAGCTTAATGGGGACCTCCCGCGAGCAGTACTTC. This chain connects TRBV7-3 to TRBJ2-7; D is possibly TRBD1 or TRBD2 (5 bases each). V lost 1 base and J lost 6, with 13 bases in between. There are 14 residues in the CDR3. Germline V CDR1 and CDR2: SGHTA, FQGTGA.

The CDR3 sequence: CASSTGDTGELFF. The CDR3 region has the DNA TGTGCCAGTAGTACCGGAGACACCGGGGAGCTGTTTTTT. The chain has TRBV19 and TRBJ2-2; D is unclear. This CDR3 has 13 residues. The V gene's germline CDR1 is LNHDA and CDR2 SQIVND (reference sequence). Trimming took 4 bases from V and 3 from J, leaving 6 bases between them.

The chain carries TRBV29-1 and TRBJ1-2; 8 bases align to TRBD1. In germline, CDR1 is SQVTM, CDR2 ANQGSEA. CDR3 length equals 13 residues. The ends lost 2 bases at V and 7 bases at J; junction bases unmatched: 6. CDR3 protein: CSVERDRWSGYTF. In DNA, the CDR3 is TGCAGCGTTGAAAGGGACAGGTGGAGTGGCTACACCTTC. Supplemented by reference TRBV29-1 and TRBJ1-2, the full variable domain reads SAVISQKPSRDICQRGTSLTIQCQVDSQVTMMFWYRQQPGQSLTLIATANQGSEATYESGFVIDKFPISRPNLTFSTLTVSNMSPEDSSIYLCSVERDRWSGYTFGSGTRLTVV.

This chain connects TRBV28 to TRBJ1-5, with D unclear. The V and J ends lost 7 bases and 0 bases respectively, with 1 base between them. CDR3 length: 11 amino acids. The germline V gene has CDR1 MDHEN and CDR2 SYDVKM. CDR3 nucleotide sequence: TGTGCCAGCAATAGCAATCAGCCCCAGCATTTT. This sequence encodes CASNSNQPQHF. The variable domain in full, completed from reference TRBV28 and TRBJ1-5, reads DVKVTQSSRYLVKRTGEKVFLECVQDMDHENMFWYRQDPGLGLRLIYFSYDVKMKEKGDIPEGYSVSREKKERFSLILESASTNQTSMYLCASNSNQPQHFGDGTRLSIL.

The chain uses TRBV7-9 and TRBJ2-7; D unresolved. Germline assignment: CDR1 SEHNR and CDR2 FQNEAQ (reference sequence). The CDR3 length is 13 residues. V was shortened by 4 bases and J by 5 bases, with 12 bases between the two germline ends. CDR3 DNA sequence: TGTGCCAGCAGCTATACCCCCGGCGACGAGCAGTACTTC. Translating it yields CASSYTPGDEQYF.

The gene calls are TRBV7-9 and TRBJ2-7, with D possibly matching TRBD2 (5 bases). V dropped 4 bases and J dropped 3 bases, with 10 bases sitting between them. Germline values: CDR1 SEHNR, CDR2 FQNEAQ (reference sequence). The CDR3 is 13 amino acids. CDR3 sequence (DNA): TGTGCCAGCAGCTCCCCGGGGAGCTACGAGCAGTACTTC. Its translation: CASSSPGSYEQYF.

This rearrangement joins TRBV5-1 to TRBJ2-7; 15 bases match TRBD2. The CDR3 runs 17 residues. Germline loops: CDR1 SGHRS, CDR2 YFSETQ. The V and J ends lost 4 bases and 2 bases, in that order; junction bases with no gene match: 7. This chain's CDR3 is CASSDGLAGGQTYEQYF. CDR3 bases: TGCGCCAGCAGCGACGGACTAGCGGGAGGGCAGACCTACGAGCAGTACTTC.

This chain links TRBV12-3 or TRBV12-4 with TRBJ2-1; D call uncertain. The CDR3 consists of 13 residues. V lost 0 bases and J lost 7, with 7 bases in between. CDR3 sequence: CASSLAPRNEQFF. CDR3 coding DNA: TGTGCCAGCAGTTTAGCCCCTAGAAATGAGCAGTTCTTC.

This clone has a handful of counts. This CDR3 reads CASSLGGTSSYEQYF. CDR3 sequence (DNA): TGCGCCAGCAGCTTGGGGGGGACCTCCTCCTACGAGCAGTACTTC. V gene TRBV5-1 combines with J gene TRBJ2-7; D is tentatively TRBD1 or TRBD2 (5 bases each). The CDR3 has 15 amino acids. Per germline, CDR1 SGHRS and CDR2 YFSETQ. V was cut by 0 bases and J by 0 bases, with 10 bases left in between.

The CDR3 nucleotides are TGTGCCATCGTAGTTCGTCTCTATGGCTACACCTTC. Translating gives CAIVVRLYGYTF. This chain connects TRBV2 to TRBJ1-2; D gene unclear. The CDR3 has 12 residues. Trimming left V 10 bases short and J 4 bases short, with 13 bases between. Germline V gene sequence: CDR1 SNHLY, CDR2 FYNNEI.

The genes are TRBV9 and TRBJ1-3; D gene ambiguous. The V end lost 3 bases, the J end lost 4 bases, and 5 bases lay between the germline ends. This CDR3 spans 12 amino acids. Germline values: CDR1 SGDLS, CDR2 YYNGEE. The CDR3 protein is CASSAEGNTIYF. The CDR3 DNA reads TGTGCCAGCAGCGCCGAGGGAAACACCATATATTTT.

This chain links TRBV2 with TRBJ2-3; D may be TRBD2 (6 bases). The length of the CDR3 is 17 residues. With 6 bases removed from V and 2 bases from J, the gap between germline ends came to 21 bases. The germline V gene has CDR1 SNHLY and CDR2 FYNNEI. CDR3 DNA sequence: TGTGCCAGCAGGGGGGTTCTGCGGACGGGGGTCACAGATACGCAGTATTTT. Translation gives CASRGVLRTGVTDTQYF. Combining the CDR3 with reference TRBV2 and TRBJ2-3 gives the whole variable domain EPEVTQTPSHQVTQMGQEVILRCVPISNHLYFYWYRQILGQKVEFLVSFYNNEISEKSEIFDDQFSVERPDGSNFTLKIRSTKLEDSAMYFCASRGVLRTGVTDTQYFGPGTRLTVL.

This rearrangement joins TRBV10-3 to TRBJ2-5, with 8 bases lining up with TRBD1. The trim removed 7 bases at V and 2 bases at J, leaving 6 bases unmatched. Germline V gene data show CDR1 as ENHRY and CDR2 as SYGVKD. The CDR3 is 14 amino acids. The CDR3 protein is CAINKGQGQETQYF. CDR3 in DNA: TGTGCCATCAATAAAGGACAGGGTCAAGAGACCCAGTACTTC.